These T cell receptor beta chains were read from a single sample in a study of blood T cell repertoires in COVID-19. TCRdb's table, derived via immunoSEQ multiplex PCR, lists solely in-frame clones and lacks some. Among some 62,000 clones listed, about 88% were seen once. Sequenced sample: peripheral blood. These receptors all stem from a human donor in a cohort sampled during active COVID-19. CDR3s include the opening cysteine and the closing phenylalanine or tryptophan. Each record gives: CDR3 protein, CDR3 DNA, V gene, D gene, clone size, J gene. The D gene is left open where the match is weak. Clone size is not always given. Where it is, it says once, few, many or a class for expanded clones.

CDR3aa: CASSPDRGLYEPYF
CDR3nt: TGCGCCAGCAGCCCGGACAGGGGGCTGTACGAGCCGTACTTC
v_gene: TRBV10-1
d_gene: TRBD1
abundance: once
j_gene: TRBJ2-7

CDR3aa: CASSAREGQETQYF
CDR3nt: TGTGCCAGCAGTGCCCGAGAGGGACAAGAGACCCAGTACTTC
v_gene: TRBV7-6
d_gene: -
abundance: once
j_gene: TRBJ2-5

CDR3aa: CAIRKGQGDYNEQFF
CDR3nt: TGTGCCATCAGGAAGGGACAGGGAGACTACAATGAGCAGTTCTTC
v_gene: TRBV10-3
d_gene: TRBD1
abundance: -
j_gene: TRBJ2-1

CDR3aa: CASSLGLGSYEQYF
CDR3nt: TGCGCCAGCAGCTTGGGACTAGGCTCCTACGAGCAGTACTTC
v_gene: TRBV5-1
d_gene: -
abundance: -
j_gene: TRBJ2-7

CDR3aa: CASSHINTGELFF
CDR3nt: TGCGCCAGCAGCCACATCAACACCGGGGAGCTGTTTTTT
v_gene: TRBV4-3
d_gene: -
abundance: medium-sized
j_gene: TRBJ2-2

CDR3aa: CASSRRSGGQETQYF
CDR3nt: TGCGCCAGCAGCCGGCGTAGCGGGGGTCAAGAGACCCAGTACTTC
v_gene: TRBV4-3
d_gene: TRBD2
abundance: -
j_gene: TRBJ2-5

CDR3aa: CASSLGGGQETQYF
CDR3nt: TGTGCCAGCAGCTTAGGTGGAGGGCAAGAGACCCAGTACTTC
v_gene: TRBV7-9
d_gene: -
abundance: medium-sized
j_gene: TRBJ2-5

CDR3aa: CASSPSEGPTGELFF
CDR3nt: TGTGCCAGCTCACCATCGGAGGGGCCCACCGGGGAGCTGTTTTTT
v_gene: TRBV18
d_gene: -
abundance: -
j_gene: TRBJ2-2

CDR3aa: CASSPATTSGTYEQYF
CDR3nt: TGTGCCAGCTCGCCCGCCACCACGAGCGGGACTTACGAGCAGTACTTC
v_gene: TRBV18
d_gene: TRBD2
abundance: -
j_gene: TRBJ2-7

CDR3aa: CASSSGLALHNEQFF
CDR3nt: TGTGCCAGCAGTTCAGGACTAGCTCTTCACAATGAGCAGTTCTTC
v_gene: TRBV11-3
d_gene: TRBD2
abundance: -
j_gene: TRBJ2-1

CDR3aa: CASSLGTANTGELFF
CDR3nt: TGCGCCAGCAGCTTGGGGACAGCGAACACCGGGGAGCTGTTTTTT
v_gene: TRBV5-1
d_gene: -
abundance: -
j_gene: TRBJ2-2

CDR3aa: CASSYQTGIGEKLFF
CDR3nt: TGTGCCAGCAGTTACCAGACAGGGATTGGCGAAAAACTGTTTTTT
v_gene: TRBV6-5
d_gene: TRBD1
abundance: -
j_gene: TRBJ1-4

CDR3aa: CASSYGTVNTEAFF
CDR3nt: TGTGCCAGCAGTTACGGGACAGTGAACACTGAAGCTTTCTTT
v_gene: TRBV6-5
d_gene: TRBD1
abundance: few
j_gene: TRBJ1-1

CDR3aa: CATSVSTDYGYTF
CDR3nt: TGTGCCACCAGTGTTTCCACGGACTATGGCTACACCTTC
v_gene: TRBV24-1
d_gene: -
abundance: -
j_gene: TRBJ1-2

CDR3aa: CASSVLGGDTDTQYF
CDR3nt: TGTGCCAGCAGCGTACTGGGGGGGGACACAGATACGCAGTATTTT
v_gene: TRBV9
d_gene: TRBD2
abundance: -
j_gene: TRBJ2-3

CDR3aa: CASSFETGTGLPYEQYF
CDR3nt: TGTGCCAGCAGCTTTGAAACCGGGACAGGCCTACCCTACGAGCAGTACTTC
v_gene: TRBV7-9
d_gene: TRBD1
abundance: -
j_gene: TRBJ2-7

CDR3aa: CASRDRTRNTEAFF
CDR3nt: TGTGCCAGTAGGGACAGGACCAGGAACACTGAAGCTTTCTTT
v_gene: TRBV19
d_gene: TRBD1
abundance: -
j_gene: TRBJ1-1

CDR3aa: CASSTRYQAYQETQYF
CDR3nt: TGTGCCAGTAGTACCCGTTATCAAGCCTACCAAGAGACCCAGTACTTC
v_gene: TRBV19
d_gene: -
abundance: -
j_gene: TRBJ2-5

CDR3aa: CASSLVGGRGDYGYTF
CDR3nt: TGTGCCAGCAGCTTGGTGGGGGGTCGAGGGGACTATGGCTACACCTTC
v_gene: TRBV5-4
d_gene: -
abundance: -
j_gene: TRBJ1-2

CDR3aa: CASSPRTGSNYGYTF
CDR3nt: TGTGCCAGCAGTCCCCGGACAGGAAGTAACTATGGCTACACCTTC
v_gene: TRBV28
d_gene: TRBD1
abundance: -
j_gene: TRBJ1-2

CDR3aa: CASSAGGRETDTQYF
CDR3nt: TGTGCCAGCAGCGCCGGGGGGCGTGAAACAGATACGCAGTATTTT
v_gene: TRBV5-8
d_gene: -
abundance: -
j_gene: TRBJ2-3

CDR3aa: CASSNTTTNEKLFF
CDR3nt: TGCGCCAGCAGCAACACTACAACTAATGAAAAACTGTTTTTT
v_gene: TRBV5-1
d_gene: -
abundance: -
j_gene: TRBJ1-4

CDR3aa: CASSPDSHSGNTIYF
CDR3nt: TGTGCCAGCAGCCCCGACAGCCACTCTGGAAACACCATATATTTT
v_gene: TRBV7-2
d_gene: -
abundance: -
j_gene: TRBJ1-3

CDR3aa: CSVDPNLSSYNEQFF
CDR3nt: TGCAGCGTTGACCCCAATCTAAGCTCCTACAATGAGCAGTTCTTC
v_gene: TRBV29-1
d_gene: -
abundance: -
j_gene: TRBJ2-1

CDR3aa: CASSLRRGEQYF
CDR3nt: TGTGCCAGCAGTTTAAGGAGGGGAGAGCAGTACTTC
v_gene: TRBV27
d_gene: -
abundance: -
j_gene: TRBJ2-7

CDR3aa: CASSLDRSAGYTF
CDR3nt: TGTGCCAGCTCACTGGACAGATCTGCTGGCTACACCTTC
v_gene: TRBV18
d_gene: -
abundance: -
j_gene: TRBJ1-2

CDR3aa: CASSLSNPRGTGNTIYF
CDR3nt: TGTGCCAGCAGTTTGTCAAACCCCAGGGGGACTGGAAACACCATATATTTT
v_gene: TRBV27
d_gene: TRBD1
abundance: -
j_gene: TRBJ1-3

CDR3aa: CSVEDPQGADTEAFF
CDR3nt: TGCAGCGTTGAAGATCCACAGGGGGCGGACACTGAAGCTTTCTTT
v_gene: TRBV29-1
d_gene: TRBD1
abundance: -
j_gene: TRBJ1-1

CDR3aa: CSVEQGWNEQFF
CDR3nt: TGCAGCGTTGAGCAGGGGTGGAATGAGCAGTTCTTC
v_gene: TRBV29-1
d_gene: -
abundance: -
j_gene: TRBJ2-1

CDR3aa: CASSQDIAGAFF
CDR3nt: TGTGCCAGCAGCCAAGATATAGCGGGGGCTTTCTTT
v_gene: TRBV7-9
d_gene: -
abundance: -
j_gene: TRBJ1-1

CDR3aa: CASSPLQEANYGYTF
CDR3nt: TGTGCCAGCTCACCACTTCAGGAAGCTAACTATGGCTACACCTTC
v_gene: TRBV18
d_gene: -
abundance: -
j_gene: TRBJ1-2

CDR3aa: CSVEDPWEGQGLSEQFF
CDR3nt: TGCAGCGTTGAAGATCCATGGGAGGGACAGGGCCTCTCGGAGCAGTTCTTC
v_gene: TRBV29-1
d_gene: TRBD1
abundance: -
j_gene: TRBJ2-1

CDR3aa: CASRPTSGNYQETQYF
CDR3nt: TGTGCCAGCAGACCTACTAGCGGGAACTACCAAGAGACCCAGTACTTC
v_gene: TRBV6-2/TRBV6-3
d_gene: TRBD2
abundance: -
j_gene: TRBJ2-5

CDR3aa: CATSDFGGRESNEQFF
CDR3nt: TGTGCCACCAGTGATTTCGGAGGGCGGGAGAGCAATGAGCAGTTCTTC
v_gene: TRBV24-1
d_gene: TRBD2
abundance: -
j_gene: TRBJ2-1

CDR3aa: CSAGDRANTGELFF
CDR3nt: TGCAGCGCTGGGGACAGAGCGAACACCGGGGAGCTGTTTTTT
v_gene: TRBV29-1
d_gene: TRBD1
abundance: -
j_gene: TRBJ2-2

CDR3aa: CASSETQGMNTEAFF
CDR3nt: TGTGCCAGCAGTGAAACCCAGGGGATGAACACTGAAGCTTTCTTT
v_gene: TRBV6-1
d_gene: -
abundance: -
j_gene: TRBJ1-1

CDR3aa: CASSYRQGGYEQYF
CDR3nt: TGTGCCAGCAGTTATAGACAGGGAGGATACGAGCAGTACTTC
v_gene: TRBV7-6
d_gene: -
abundance: -
j_gene: TRBJ2-7

CDR3aa: CASSRTNYEQYF
CDR3nt: TGTGCCAGCAGCCGGACTAACTACGAGCAGTACTTC
v_gene: TRBV7-9
d_gene: -
abundance: few
j_gene: TRBJ2-7

CDR3aa: CASSQDVWGVQETQYF
CDR3nt: TGCGCCAGCAGCCAAGATGTGTGGGGGGTTCAAGAGACCCAGTACTTC
v_gene: TRBV4-3
d_gene: -
abundance: -
j_gene: TRBJ2-5

CDR3aa: CASSLNRNYGYTF
CDR3nt: TGTGCCAGCAGCTTAAACAGGAACTATGGCTACACCTTC
v_gene: TRBV11-2
d_gene: -
abundance: -
j_gene: TRBJ1-2

CDR3aa: CASSFGSLAANTGELFF
CDR3nt: TGTGCCAGCAGCTTCGGGTCACTAGCGGCGAACACCGGGGAGCTGTTTTTT
v_gene: TRBV5-4
d_gene: TRBD2
abundance: -
j_gene: TRBJ2-2

CDR3aa: CASSQSIQGHTEAFF
CDR3nt: TGTGCCAGCAGCCAGAGCATACAGGGGCACACTGAAGCTTTCTTT
v_gene: TRBV16
d_gene: TRBD1
abundance: -
j_gene: TRBJ1-1

CDR3aa: CASSWGAANQETQYF
CDR3nt: TGTGCCAGCAGTTGGGGAGCGGCCAATCAAGAGACCCAGTACTTC
v_gene: TRBV6-5
d_gene: -
abundance: -
j_gene: TRBJ2-5

CDR3aa: CASSLGLAGGRNEQFF
CDR3nt: TGTGCCAGCAGCTTAGGTTTGGCGGGGGGGCGTAATGAGCAGTTCTTC
v_gene: TRBV7-2
d_gene: TRBD2
abundance: -
j_gene: TRBJ2-1

CDR3aa: CASIEDGGRSYEQYF
CDR3nt: TGCGCCAGCATCGAGGACGGAGGACGCTCCTACGAGCAGTACTTC
v_gene: TRBV10-2
d_gene: -
abundance: -
j_gene: TRBJ2-7

CDR3aa: CASSLIAQVAYEQYF
CDR3nt: TGCGCCAGCAGCTTGATCGCCCAGGTAGCCTACGAGCAGTACTTC
v_gene: TRBV5-1
d_gene: -
abundance: -
j_gene: TRBJ2-7

CDR3aa: CASSIGGGARGYTF
CDR3nt: TGTGCCAGCAGCATAGGGGGAGGGGCGCGTGGCTACACCTTC
v_gene: TRBV5-4
d_gene: -
abundance: -
j_gene: TRBJ1-2

CDR3aa: CASLEGGGTDTQYF
CDR3nt: TGTGCCAGTCTGGAGGGAGGCGGCACAGATACGCAGTATTTT
v_gene: TRBV28
d_gene: -
abundance: -
j_gene: TRBJ2-3

CDR3aa: CASSPRDRRLLPRNTEAFF
CDR3nt: TGTGCCAGCAGCCCGCGGGACAGGCGACTACTTCCCCGGAACACTGAAGCTTTCTTT
v_gene: TRBV7-3
d_gene: TRBD1
abundance: -
j_gene: TRBJ1-1

CDR3aa: CASSGRQAPRNEQFF
CDR3nt: TGTGCCAGCAGCGGCCGACAGGCTCCTCGGAATGAGCAGTTCTTC
v_gene: TRBV3-1/TRBV3-2
d_gene: -
abundance: -
j_gene: TRBJ2-1

CDR3aa: CSVAILFTGTGGSNEQFF
CDR3nt: TGCAGCGTAGCTATATTATTCACCGGGACAGGGGGCTCCAATGAGCAGTTCTTC
v_gene: TRBV29-1
d_gene: TRBD1
abundance: -
j_gene: TRBJ2-1

CDR3aa: CATSRPSGRGETQYF
CDR3nt: TGTGCCACCAGCAGGCCTAGCGGGAGAGGCGAGACCCAGTACTTC
v_gene: TRBV15
d_gene: TRBD2
abundance: once
j_gene: TRBJ2-5

CDR3aa: CASSNLGEAFF
CDR3nt: TGTGCCAGTAGTAACTTGGGCGAAGCTTTCTTT
v_gene: TRBV19
d_gene: -
abundance: -
j_gene: TRBJ1-1

CDR3aa: CASGDSLYEAFF
CDR3nt: TGTGCCAGCGGAGACAGTCTCTATGAAGCTTTCTTT
v_gene: TRBV7-8
d_gene: -
abundance: -
j_gene: TRBJ1-1

CDR3aa: CASSQRQGIETQYF
CDR3nt: TGCGCCAGCAGCCAACGACAGGGAATTGAGACCCAGTACTTC
v_gene: TRBV4-1
d_gene: TRBD1
abundance: -
j_gene: TRBJ2-5

CDR3aa: CSASVTGVGQPQHF
CDR3nt: TGCAGTGCTAGTGTTACAGGGGTTGGTCAGCCCCAGCATTTT
v_gene: TRBV20-1
d_gene: TRBD1
abundance: -
j_gene: TRBJ1-5

CDR3aa: CASSFNTGLFF
CDR3nt: TGTGCCAGCAGTTTTAATACAGGGCTGTTCTTC
v_gene: TRBV12-3/TRBV12-4
d_gene: -
abundance: -
j_gene: TRBJ2-1